One T cell receptor beta chain is described in this entry. The antigen remains unidentified. Germline V gene lookup returns CDR1 LGHNA and CDR2 YNFKEQ. Unmatched junction bases numbered 9, after V lost 0 bases and J lost 1 base. CDR3 size: 19 residues. This specimen comes from a study of T cell responses to AZD1222 COVID-19 vaccine. Profiling relied on immunoSEQ multiplex PCR, and the TCRdb table lists in-frame clones only, not all of them. The data show approximately 60,000 clones, 85% to 90% seen once. The study's findings and limits: Spike-specific TCR breadth rose after two AZD1222 doses, and depth rose as well. Seropositive AZD1222 recipients at baseline numbered only five or six. Clonal diversity was possibly underestimated, and white British individuals and females predominated among donors.

The clonotype originates from an adult in good health. The input for sequencing was peripheral blood, taken on day 0 of MenACWY control vaccination. The chain joins TRBV4-2 to TRBJ1-6; 7 bases are a match to TRBD1. The CDR3 region is CASSQDPAGGRSYNSPLHF. The CDR3 bases are TGTGCCAGCAGCCAAGATCCGGCAGGGGGTAGGTCCTATAATTCACCCCTCCACTTT.